Sequencing of this T cell receptor (beta chain) was carried out in a study of T cells in Graves' hyperthyroidism and ophthalmopathy. This clonotype was detected many times. Its antigen is undetermined. Findings of the study overall: The majority of expanded thyroid clonotypes above 0.001 also appeared in blood.

Clinicians diagnosed patients from clinical symptoms, serum thyroxine and TRAb, thyroid ultrasound and orbital computed tomography. More than 9.5 ml fresh peripheral blood yielded the PBMCs. There are 14 residues in the CDR3. The V and J ends lost 6 bases and 2 bases, in that order; junction bases with no gene match: 5. Amplified regions were TCR beta CDR3 sequences from RNA transcripts. The HTBI primer set drove a first-round RT-PCR of the TCR CDR3. One entry per CDR3 protein, called by TCRdb with MiXCR from the multiplex PCR reads. The sample lists roughly 240,000 distinct CDR3 sequences; about 25% were seen once.

The receptor was isolated from a middle-aged woman with Graves' ophthalmopathy. The J gene is TRBJ2-7, the V gene TRBV12-3 or TRBV12-4; 9 nucleotides match TRBD2. The sample consisted of blood. CDR3 in DNA: TGTGCCAGCAGCTTCCTAGCGGGGACCTACGAGCAGTACTTC. Residues: CASSFLAGTYEQYF.